The clone carrying this T cell receptor beta chain was counted many times. Its matching antigen is unknown. Profiles of TCR beta VDJ and CDR3 were generated from a genomic DNA template. TCRdb re-called the reads with MiXCR, one entry per CDR3 protein. Among about 220,000 distinct CDR3 sequences listed, around 32% were seen once. These data belong to a study of CD8+CD57+ T cells in acquired aplastic anemia. Study background: Sorted CD4+ and CD8+ cells gave a mean 3.2 ug DNA, range about 0.19 to 27.4 ug. For CD4+ cells, healthy donors had an average of about 11 million reads. Study outcomes and limitations: Patients and controls were not found to differ significantly in CD8+ Simpson's diversity. The number of CD8+ CDR3 sequences shared by patients and controls was twenty-nine.

From germline, CDR1 is SNHLY and CDR2 FYNNEI. Between the trimmed V and J ends, which lost 8 bases and 0 bases, there was a span of 22 bases. The CDR3 covers 17 residues. Sequenced sample: sorted CD4+, CD8+, or CD8+CD57+ T cells (not recorded which) from PBMCs. This receptor was obtained from a human donor in good health, serving as a control. The gene calls are TRBV2 and TRBJ2-5; D not certain. The CDR3 is CASAIGPPLEYQETQYF. The DNA for the CDR3 is TGTGCCAGCGCTATCGGCCCTCCCCTCGAGTACCAAGAGACCCAGTACTTC.